This note documents a single T cell receptor (beta chain) sequence. As yet, its antigen is unknown. Time point here: week 35, safety follow-up. One vaccine dose held 300 ug of mutant IDH1 20-mer peptide and came with topical imiquimod. V lost 2 bases, J lost 2 bases, and 8 bases stayed unmatched. Looked up from germline, CDR1 is SGHRS and CDR2 is YFSETQ. The length of the CDR3 is 16 residues. Data came from immunoSEQ multiplex PCR; TCRdb stores just in-frame clones and leaves some out. The profile covers 35,000 to 45,000 clones, with 75% to 90% appearing a single time and roughly 1.5% taken by the ten largest. These data are taken from a study of a mutant IDH1 vaccine in newly diagnosed glioma. Study-level information: Onset of vaccination occurred 4-6 weeks following radiotherapy alone, or with temozolomide cycles. Weeks 35 and 47 hosted visits V12 and V13, respectively. Patients got radiotherapy, temozolomide, or both beforehand, and most got both. Treated patients were approximately 62% male, roughly 40% female, mean age around 40 years.

This clonotype originated in a middle-aged man with glioma. The sample in question was PBMCs, obtained from a glioma patient whose treatment included an IDH1 peptide vaccine. This chain joins TRBV5-1 and TRBJ2-3, with 7 bases that match TRBD1. This chain's CDR3 is CASSLGGQAFTDTQYF. DNA for the CDR3: TGCGCCAGCAGCTTAGGCGGACAGGCCTTCACAGATACGCAGTATTTT. Variable domain in full (rest from reference TRBV5-1 and TRBJ2-3): KAGVTQTPRYLIKTRGQQVTLSCSPISGHRSVSWYQQTPGQGLQFLFEYFSETQRNKGNFPGRFSGRQFSNSRSEMNVSTLELGDSALYLCASSLGGQAFTDTQYFGPGTRLTVL.